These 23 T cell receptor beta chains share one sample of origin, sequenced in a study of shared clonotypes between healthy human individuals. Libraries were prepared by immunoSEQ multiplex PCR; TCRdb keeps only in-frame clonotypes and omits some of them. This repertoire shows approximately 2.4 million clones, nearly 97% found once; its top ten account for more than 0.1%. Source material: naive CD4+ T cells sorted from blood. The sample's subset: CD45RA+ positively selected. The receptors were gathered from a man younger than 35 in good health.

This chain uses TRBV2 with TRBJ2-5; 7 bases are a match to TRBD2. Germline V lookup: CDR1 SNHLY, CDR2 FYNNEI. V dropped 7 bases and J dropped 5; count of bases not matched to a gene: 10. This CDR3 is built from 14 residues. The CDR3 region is CASTLEGGFETQYF. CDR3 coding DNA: TGTGCCAGCACCCTAGAGGGAGGGTTTGAGACCCAGTACTTC.

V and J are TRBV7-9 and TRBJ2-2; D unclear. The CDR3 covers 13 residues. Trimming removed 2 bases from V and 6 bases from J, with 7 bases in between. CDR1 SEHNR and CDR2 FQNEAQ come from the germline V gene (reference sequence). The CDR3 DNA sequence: TGTGCCAGCAGCTTAATAGGCGCCGGGGAGCTGTTTTTT. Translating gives CASSLIGAGELFF.

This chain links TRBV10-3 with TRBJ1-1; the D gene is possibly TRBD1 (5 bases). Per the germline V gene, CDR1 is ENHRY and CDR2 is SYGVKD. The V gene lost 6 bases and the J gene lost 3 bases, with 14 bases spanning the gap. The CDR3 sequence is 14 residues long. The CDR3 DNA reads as TGTGCCATCAGGGGTCCCGGGGACGACACTGAAGCTTTCTTT. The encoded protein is CAIRGPGDDTEAFF.

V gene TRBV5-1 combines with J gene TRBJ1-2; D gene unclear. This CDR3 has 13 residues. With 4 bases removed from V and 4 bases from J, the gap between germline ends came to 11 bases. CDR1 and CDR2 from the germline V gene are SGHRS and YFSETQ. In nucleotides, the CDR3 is TGCGCCAGCAGCCCAGGTGAGACCTATGGCTACACCTTC. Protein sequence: CASSPGETYGYTF.

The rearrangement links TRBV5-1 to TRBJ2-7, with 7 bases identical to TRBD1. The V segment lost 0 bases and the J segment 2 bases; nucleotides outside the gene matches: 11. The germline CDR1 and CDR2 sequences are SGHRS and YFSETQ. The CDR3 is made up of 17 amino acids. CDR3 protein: CASSLGPQGTATYEQYF. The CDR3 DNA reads TGCGCCAGCAGCTTGGGGCCACAGGGGACAGCAACCTACGAGCAGTACTTC.

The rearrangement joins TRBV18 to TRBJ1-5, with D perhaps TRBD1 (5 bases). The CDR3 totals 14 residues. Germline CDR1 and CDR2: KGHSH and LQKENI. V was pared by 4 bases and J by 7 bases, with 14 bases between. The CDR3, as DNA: TGTGCCAGCTCACGACTCAGGGAGGTCCAGCCCCAGCATTTT. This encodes CASSRLREVQPQHF.

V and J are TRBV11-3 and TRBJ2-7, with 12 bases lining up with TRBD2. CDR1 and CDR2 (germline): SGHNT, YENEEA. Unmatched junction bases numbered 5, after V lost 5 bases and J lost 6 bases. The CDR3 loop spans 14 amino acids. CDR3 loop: CASSRLAGASEQYF. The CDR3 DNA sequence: TGTGCCAGCAGCCGACTAGCGGGGGCGAGCGAGCAGTACTTC.

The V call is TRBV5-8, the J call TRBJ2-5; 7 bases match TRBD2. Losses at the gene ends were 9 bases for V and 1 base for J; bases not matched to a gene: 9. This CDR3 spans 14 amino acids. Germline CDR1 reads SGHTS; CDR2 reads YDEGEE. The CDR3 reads CANQPGGPQETQYF. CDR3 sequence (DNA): TGTGCCAACCAGCCGGGAGGACCCCAAGAGACCCAGTACTTC. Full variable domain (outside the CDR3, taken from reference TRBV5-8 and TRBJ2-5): EAGVTQSPTHLIKTRGQQATLRCSPISGHTSVYWYQQALGLGLQFLLWYDEGEERNRGNFPPRFSGRQFPNYSSELNVNALELEDSALYLCANQPGGPQETQYFGPGTRLLVL.

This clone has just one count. The CDR3 region has the DNA TGCAGCGTATCGTTTTATGGGACAGGAGGACCTGAAGCTTTCTTT. Amino acid sequence: CSVSFYGTGGPEAFF. The genes are TRBV29-1 and TRBJ1-1; TRBD1 matches 8 bases. Trimming removed 6 bases from V and 6 bases from J; junction bases left unmatched: 15. CDR3 length: 15 amino acids. Germline assignment: CDR1 SQVTM and CDR2 ANQGSEA.

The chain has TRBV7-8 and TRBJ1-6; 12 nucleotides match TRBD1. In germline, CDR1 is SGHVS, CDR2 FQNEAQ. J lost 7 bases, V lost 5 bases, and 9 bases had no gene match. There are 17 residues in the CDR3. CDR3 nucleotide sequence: TGTGCCAGCAGCCCCGGGACAGGGGGCTTTGGGAATTCACCCCTCCACTTT. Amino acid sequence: CASSPGTGGFGNSPLHF.

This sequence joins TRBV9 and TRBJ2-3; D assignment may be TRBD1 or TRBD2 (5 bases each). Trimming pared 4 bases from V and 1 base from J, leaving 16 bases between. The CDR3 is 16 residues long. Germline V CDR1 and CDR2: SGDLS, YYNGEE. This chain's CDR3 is CASSNGALAGTDTQYF. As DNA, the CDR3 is TGTGCCAGCAGCAACGGGGCGCTAGCAGGCACAGATACGCAGTATTTT.

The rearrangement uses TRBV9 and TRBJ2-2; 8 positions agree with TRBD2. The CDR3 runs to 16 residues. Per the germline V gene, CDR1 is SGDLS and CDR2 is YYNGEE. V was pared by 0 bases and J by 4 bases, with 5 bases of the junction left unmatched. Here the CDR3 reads CASSVGTSRRTGELFF. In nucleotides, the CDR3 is TGTGCCAGCAGCGTAGGGACTAGCCGACGCACCGGGGAGCTGTTTTTT.

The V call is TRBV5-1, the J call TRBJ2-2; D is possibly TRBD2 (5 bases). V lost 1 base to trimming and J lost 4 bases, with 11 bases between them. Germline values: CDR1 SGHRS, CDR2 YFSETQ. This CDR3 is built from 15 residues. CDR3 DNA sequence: TGCGCCAGCAGCTTGACGGGGTTGGGCACCGGGGAGCTGTTTTTT. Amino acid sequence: CASSLTGLGTGELFF.

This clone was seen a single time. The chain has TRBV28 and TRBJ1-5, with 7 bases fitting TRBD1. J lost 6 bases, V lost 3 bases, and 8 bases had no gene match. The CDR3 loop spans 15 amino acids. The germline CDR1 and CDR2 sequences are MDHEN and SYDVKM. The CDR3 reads CASSLSAGGFQPQHF. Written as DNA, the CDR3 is TGTGCCAGCAGTTTGTCGGCAGGGGGATTTCAGCCCCAGCATTTT.

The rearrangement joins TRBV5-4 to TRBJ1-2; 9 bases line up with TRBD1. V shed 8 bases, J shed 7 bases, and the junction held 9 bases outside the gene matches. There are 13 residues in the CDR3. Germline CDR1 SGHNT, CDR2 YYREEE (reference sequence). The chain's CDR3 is CASRDRGNSGYTF. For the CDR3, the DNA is TGTGCCAGTAGAGACAGGGGGAATAGTGGCTACACCTTC.

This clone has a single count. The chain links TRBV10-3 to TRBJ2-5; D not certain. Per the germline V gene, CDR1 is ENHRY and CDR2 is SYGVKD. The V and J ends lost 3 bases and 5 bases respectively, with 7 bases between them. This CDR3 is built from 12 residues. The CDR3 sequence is CAISELPETQYF. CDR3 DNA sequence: TGTGCCATCAGTGAACTTCCGGAGACCCAGTACTTC.

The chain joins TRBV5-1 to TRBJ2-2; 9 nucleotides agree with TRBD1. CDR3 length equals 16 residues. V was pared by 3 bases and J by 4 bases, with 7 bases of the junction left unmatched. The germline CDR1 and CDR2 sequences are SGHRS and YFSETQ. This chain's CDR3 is CASSWGGQGSTGELFF. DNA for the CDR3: TGCGCCAGCAGCTGGGGTGGACAGGGGAGCACCGGGGAGCTGTTTTTT.

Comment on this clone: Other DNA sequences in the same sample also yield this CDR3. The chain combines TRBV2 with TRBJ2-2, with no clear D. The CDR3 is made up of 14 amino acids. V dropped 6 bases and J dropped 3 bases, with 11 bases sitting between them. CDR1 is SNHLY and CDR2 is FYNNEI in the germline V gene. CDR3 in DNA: TGTGCCAGCAGCGCGGACCGATACACCGGGGAGCTGTTTTTT. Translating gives CASSADRYTGELFF.

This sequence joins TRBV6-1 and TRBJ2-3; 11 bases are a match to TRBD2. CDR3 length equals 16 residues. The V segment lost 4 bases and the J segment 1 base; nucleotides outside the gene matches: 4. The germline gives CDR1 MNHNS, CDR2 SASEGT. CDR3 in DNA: TGTGCCAGCAGTGTCGGGACTAGCGGCGGCACAGATACGCAGTATTTT. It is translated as CASSVGTSGGTDTQYF.

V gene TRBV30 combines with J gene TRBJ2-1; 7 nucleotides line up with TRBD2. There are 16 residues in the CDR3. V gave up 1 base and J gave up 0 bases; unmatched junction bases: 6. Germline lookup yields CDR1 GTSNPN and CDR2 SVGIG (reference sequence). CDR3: CAWSALLAPSYNEQFF. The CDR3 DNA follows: TGTGCCTGGAGTGCATTACTAGCGCCCTCCTACAATGAGCAGTTCTTC.

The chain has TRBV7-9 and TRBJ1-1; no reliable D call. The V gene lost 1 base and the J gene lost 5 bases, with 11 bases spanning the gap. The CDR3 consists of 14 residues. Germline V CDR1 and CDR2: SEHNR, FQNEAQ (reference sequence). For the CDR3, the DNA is TGTGCCAGCAGCTTAGACCCCCCTGGGACTGAAGCTTTCTTT. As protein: CASSLDPPGTEAFF.

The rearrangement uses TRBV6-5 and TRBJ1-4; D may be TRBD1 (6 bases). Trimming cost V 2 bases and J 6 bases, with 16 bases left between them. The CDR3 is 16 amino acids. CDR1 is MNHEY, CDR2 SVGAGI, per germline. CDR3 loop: CASSYDGAGGDEKLFF. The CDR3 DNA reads TGTGCCAGCAGTTACGACGGGGCGGGGGGCGATGAAAAACTGTTTTTT.

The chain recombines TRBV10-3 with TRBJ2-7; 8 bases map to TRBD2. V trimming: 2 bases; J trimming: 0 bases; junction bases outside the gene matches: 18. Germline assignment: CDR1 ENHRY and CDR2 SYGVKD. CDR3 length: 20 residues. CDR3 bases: TGTGCCATCAGTGAGGGCGGGGGCGAGATAGCGGGATACCGCTCCTACGAGCAGTACTTC. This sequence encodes CAISEGGGEIAGYRSYEQYF.